A single sample gave rise to the 15 T cell receptor beta chains below, sequenced in a study of human T cells and chemical hapten exposure. TCRdb independently ran MiXCR on the RACE reads; one entry per CDR3 protein. The sample includes tens of thousands of distinct CDR3 sequences, less than 8.5% seen only once; the top ten take approximately 1.3%. Specified time point: patch test 2, 6 weeks after DPC sensitization. Documented treatment: therapeutic diphenylcyclopropenone sensitization with weekly scalp DPC. The specimen comprised whole blood, sampled in connection with sensitization to the hapten diphenylcyclopropenone (DPC). The receptors were sampled from a woman younger than 45 with alopecia areata. Some clones in this sample may be carry-over from other donors' samples.

Comment on this clonotype: This may come from a read error, since a much larger clone is one base off. This chain joins TRBV7-9 and TRBJ2-1; tentative D call: TRBD1 (6 bases). Trimming removed 11 bases from V and 8 bases from J, with 19 bases in between. In germline, CDR1 is SEHNR, CDR2 FQNEAQ (reference sequence). The CDR3 totals 13 residues. The CDR3 DNA reads TGTGCCGGCACCCTGAACAGGGTGGATGAGCAGTTCTTC. It specifies CAGTLNRVDEQFF.

This clonotype was counted only a few times. The chain links TRBV20-1 to TRBJ2-1; 13 bases are shared with TRBD2. Trimming cost V 7 bases and J 15 bases; bases outside gene matches: 12. The CDR3 has 13 amino acids. Germline assignment: CDR1 DFQATT and CDR2 SNEGSKA (reference sequence). CDR3 sequence (DNA): TGCAGTGTTACTAGCGGGGGGGCACCCAATAGGTTCTTC. This sequence encodes CSVTSGGAPNRFF.

Comments on this clonotype: This could be a read error, since a much larger clone is one nucleotide away. The chain links TRBV5-1 to TRBJ1-2; weak D call: TRBD1 (5 bases). The CDR3 consists of 13 residues. Germline CDR1 and CDR2: SGHRS and YFSETQ. CDR3 in DNA: TGCGCCGGCAGCTTGACAGTTCCCTATGGCTACACCTTC. This sequence encodes CAGSLTVPYGYTF. The full variable domain, its missing parts supplied by reference TRBV5-1 and TRBJ1-2, is KAGVTQTPRYLIKTRGQQVTLSCSPISGHRSVSWYQQTPGQGLQFLFEYFSETQRNKGNFPGRFSGRQFSNSRSEMNVSTLELGDSALYLCAGSLTVPYGYTFGSGTRLTVV.

This clonotype was recorded at least ten times. V usage is TRBV5-1 and J usage is TRBJ2-5; D gene uncertain. V was clipped by 4 bases and J by 3 bases, with 4 bases between them. This CDR3 has 11 amino acids. Germline values: CDR1 SGHRS, CDR2 YFSETQ. The CDR3 DNA is TGCGCCAGCAGCGGGAAAGAGACCCAGTACTTC. The encoded protein is CASSGKETQYF. The variable domain in full, completed from reference TRBV5-1 and TRBJ2-5, reads KAGVTQTPRYLIKTRGQQVTLSCSPISGHRSVSWYQQTPGQGLQFLFEYFSETQRNKGNFPGRFSGRQFSNSRSEMNVSTLELGDSALYLCASSGKETQYFGPGTRLLVL.

In its sample, this clonotype was seen many times. The chain links TRBV20-1 to TRBJ1-5; D remains ambiguous. Germline V gives CDR1 DFQATT, CDR2 SNEGSKA (reference sequence). This CDR3 has 12 residues. Trimming removed 0 bases at V and 7 bases at J, with 7 bases between. DNA for the CDR3: TGCAGTGCTAGAGAACCCGGGCAGCCCCAGCATTTT. Residues: CSAREPGQPQHF.

This clonotype was seen at least ten times. The V call is TRBV4-1, the J call TRBJ2-3, with D perhaps matching TRBD1 or TRBD2 (5 bases each). This CDR3 contains 17 residues. Germline V gene lookup returns CDR1 MGHRA and CDR2 YSYEKL. V was cut by 1 base and J by 0 bases, with 14 bases left in between. CDR3 in DNA: TGCGCCAGCAGCCAAGTGCCTTCTGGGGGTAGCACAGATACGCAGTATTTT. The encoded protein is CASSQVPSGGSTDTQYF.

In its sample, this clonotype was seen many times. The V and J genes are TRBV12-3 or TRBV12-4 and TRBJ1-5; no firm D call. V was pared by 6 bases and J by 3 bases, with 3 bases between. CDR3 size: 11 residues. The CDR3 spells CASSINQPQHF. The CDR3 DNA sequence: TGTGCCAGCAGCATCAATCAGCCCCAGCATTTT.

This clonotype was found many times. The V call is TRBV9, the J call TRBJ2-7, with D uncertain. The germline gives CDR1 SGDLS, CDR2 YYNGEE. The CDR3 has 12 amino acids. The ends were cut back, 0 bases at V and 3 bases at J, with 4 bases in the middle. The CDR3 DNA is TGTGCCAGCAGCGTAGTAGACTACGAGCAGTACTTC. Translation gives CASSVVDYEQYF. Full variable domain (outside the CDR3, taken from reference TRBV9 and TRBJ2-7): DSGVTQTPKHLITATGQRVTLRCSPRSGDLSVYWYQQSLDQGLQFLIQYYNGEERAKGNILERFSAQQFPDLHSELNLSSLELGDSALYFCASSVVDYEQYFGPGTRLTVT.

This clonotype was counted at least ten times. The V gene is TRBV10-3, the J gene TRBJ1-3; possibly TRBD1 for D (5 bases). The CDR3 has 15 amino acids. The V end lost 1 base, the J end lost 0 bases, and 7 bases lay between the germline ends. Germline-derived CDR1 and CDR2 are ENHRY and SYGVKD. This CDR3 reads CAISEWDGSGNTIYF. Written as DNA, the CDR3 is TGTGCCATCAGTGAGTGGGACGGCTCTGGAAACACCATATATTTT.

As for this clonotype: With a much larger clone just one base away, this may be a read error. This CDR3 fails to terminate in the conserved phenylalanine or tryptophan, so it likely reflects a read error. The chain joins TRBV6-6 to TRBJ2-5, with D tentatively TRBD2 (6 bases). V was pared by 4 bases and J by 5 bases, with 23 bases between. The CDR3 length is 17 residues. Germline values: CDR1 MNHNY, CDR2 SVGAGI (reference sequence). CDR3 sequence: CASSSSRAGRSGETQYS. CDR3 in DNA: TGTGCCAGCAGTTCCTCTAGGGCAGGGAGGTCCGGGGAGACCCAGTACTCC.

The V gene is TRBV6-5, the J gene TRBJ1-5, with 8 positions matching TRBD1. Trimming took 6 bases from V and 0 from J; bases not matched to a gene: 7. CDR1 MNHEY and CDR2 SVGAGI come from the germline V gene. The CDR3 covers 16 residues. The DNA of the CDR3 is TGTGCCAGCAGCCGGACAGGGACCTATAGCAATCAGCCCCAGCATTTT. It yields the protein CASSRTGTYSNQPQHF.

This clonotype was counted only a few times. This chain uses TRBV20-1 with TRBJ1-1; tentative D call: TRBD1 (5 bases). V lost 1 base and J lost 0, with 6 bases in between. The CDR3 sequence is 13 residues long. Per the germline V gene, CDR1 is DFQATT and CDR2 is SNEGSKA (reference sequence). CDR3 amino acids: CSARGQLNTEAFF. CDR3 DNA: TGCAGTGCTAGAGGACAGTTGAACACTGAAGCTTTCTTT.

This clonotype was detected ten times or more. The chain joins TRBV30 to TRBJ2-3, with D tentatively TRBD2 (5 bases). Between the trimmed V and J ends, which lost 0 bases and 0 bases, there was a span of 16 bases. CDR1 is GTSNPN, CDR2 SVGIG, per germline (reference sequence). The CDR3 is 17 amino acids. DNA of the CDR3: TGTGCCTGGAGTGTATGGGAGTTCAGGTCTAGCACAGATACGCAGTATTTT. Translation: CAWSVWEFRSSTDTQYF.

This clonotype was observed a handful of times. The rearrangement links TRBV5-1 to TRBJ2-1; D unclear. Looked up from germline, CDR1 is SGHRS and CDR2 is YFSETQ. The V and J ends lost 2 bases and 2 bases respectively, with 29 bases between them. The CDR3 sequence is 21 residues long. CDR3 bases: TGCGCCAGCAGCTTTATCTCCCCAACGGTAAAGTGGGCGTGGGCCTACAATGAGCAGTTCTTC. Its translation is CASSFISPTVKWAWAYNEQFF. Filled out from reference TRBV5-1 and TRBJ2-1, the complete variable domain reads KAGVTQTPRYLIKTRGQQVTLSCSPISGHRSVSWYQQTPGQGLQFLFEYFSETQRNKGNFPGRFSGRQFSNSRSEMNVSTLELGDSALYLCASSFISPTVKWAWAYNEQFFGPGTRLTVL.

This clonotype has a count of ten or more. The rearrangement uses TRBV20-1 and TRBJ1-1; TRBD1 agrees at 10 bases. CDR3 length: 15 amino acids. V shed 3 bases, J shed 5 bases, and the junction held 9 bases outside the gene matches. Germline V lookup: CDR1 DFQATT, CDR2 SNEGSKA (reference sequence). For the CDR3, the DNA is TGCAGTGCTAGGGGGACAGGGGATTCAAGGACTGAAGCTTTCTTT. Translating it yields CSARGTGDSRTEAFF.